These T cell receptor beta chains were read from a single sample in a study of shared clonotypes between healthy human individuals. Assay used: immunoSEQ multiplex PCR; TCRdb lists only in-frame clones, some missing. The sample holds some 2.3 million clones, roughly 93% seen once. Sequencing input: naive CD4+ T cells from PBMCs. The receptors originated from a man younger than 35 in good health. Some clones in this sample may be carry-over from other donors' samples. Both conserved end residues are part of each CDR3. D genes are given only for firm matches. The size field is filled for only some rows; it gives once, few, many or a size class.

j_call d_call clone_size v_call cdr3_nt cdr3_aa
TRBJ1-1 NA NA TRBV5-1 TGCGCCAGCAGCTTGGTGGGGGGTTCTGAAGCTTTCTTT CASSLVGGSEAFF
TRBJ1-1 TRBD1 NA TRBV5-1 TGCGCCAGCAGCCTGTTACGCAGGGGGTTGGACACTGAAGCTTTCTTT CASSLLRRGLDTEAFF
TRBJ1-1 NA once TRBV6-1 TGTGCCAGCAGTGGGCAGAACACTGAAGCTTTCTTT CASSGQNTEAFF
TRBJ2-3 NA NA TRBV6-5 TGTGCCAGCCGCCTAGCACTTAGTAGCACAGATACGCAGTATTTT CASRLALSSTDTQYF
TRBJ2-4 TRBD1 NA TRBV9 TGTGCCAGCAGCGTGCAGTCATCCCGACAGGGGAACATTCAGTACTTC CASSVQSSRQGNIQYF
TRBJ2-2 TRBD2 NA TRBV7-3 TGTGCCAGCAGCTTAACTGGTAGCGGGAGCTACCCCGGGGAGCTGTTTTTT CASSLTGSGSYPGELFF
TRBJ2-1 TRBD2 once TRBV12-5 TGTGCTAGTGGTTTGGGGTCCGGGACTAGCGGGAGATGGTCCTACAATGAGCAGTTCTTC CASGLGSGTSGRWSYNEQFF
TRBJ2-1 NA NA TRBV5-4 TGTGCCAGCAGCAACCCAGGGGGGAAGTACAATGAGCAGTTCTTC CASSNPGGKYNEQFF
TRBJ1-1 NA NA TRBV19 TGTGCCAGTAGTATGACTCTAGGCACTGAAGCTTTCTTT CASSMTLGTEAFF
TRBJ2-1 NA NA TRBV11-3 TGTGCCAGCAGCTTAGATAGCAGTGAGCAGTTCTTC CASSLDSSEQFF
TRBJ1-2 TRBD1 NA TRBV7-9 TGTGCCAGCAGCACCGGGACAGGAGGCTACACCTTC CASSTGTGGYTF
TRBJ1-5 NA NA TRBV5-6 TGTGCCAGCAGCTCTTCGTCGACGGAGGCCACTCTACATTTT CASSSSSTEATLHF
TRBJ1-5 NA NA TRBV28 TGTGCCAGCAGTACAGGGTTCTTCAATCAGCCCCAGCATTTT CASSTGFFNQPQHF
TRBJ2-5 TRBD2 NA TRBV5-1 TGCGCCAGCAGCCCCGGGGGGATTAAAGAGACCCAGTACTTC CASSPGGIKETQYF
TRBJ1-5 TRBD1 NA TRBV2 TGTGCCAGCAGTGAGGAGACAGGGTATCTGAAGCCCCAGCATTTT CASSEETGYLKPQHF
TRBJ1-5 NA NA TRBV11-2 TGTGCCAGCAGCTTAGGGGGCTTCGGCAATCAGCCCCAGCATTTT CASSLGGFGNQPQHF
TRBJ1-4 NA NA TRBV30 TGTGCCTGGGGGGGCCAACAAAGGGGTAATGAAAAACTGTTTTTT CAWGGQQRGNEKLFF
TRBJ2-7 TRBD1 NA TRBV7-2 TGTGCCAGCAGCCCAGGGGGCCCGCTCGAGCAGTACTTC CASSPGGPLEQYF
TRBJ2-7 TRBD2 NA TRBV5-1 TGCGCCAGCAGCTTGAGGAGCGGGAGCACTACCTACGAGCAGTACTTC CASSLRSGSTTYEQYF
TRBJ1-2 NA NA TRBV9 TGTGCCAGCAGCGTAGGGCGGGGTAACTATGGCTACACCTTC CASSVGRGNYGYTF
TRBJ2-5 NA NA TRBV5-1 TGCGCCAGCAGCTTGGATAGCCCCGCGGGGACCCAGTACTTC CASSLDSPAGTQYF
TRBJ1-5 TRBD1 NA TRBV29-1 TGCAGCGTTCGGGGGACAGGGGACCGCAATCAGCCCCAGCATTTT CSVRGTGDRNQPQHF
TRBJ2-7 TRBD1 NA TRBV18 TGTGCCAGCTCACGGACAGGCGGGTCCTACGAGCAGTACTTC CASSRTGGSYEQYF
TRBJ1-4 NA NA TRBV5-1 TGCGCCAGCAGCTTGGCCGGTGAAAAACTGTTTTTT CASSLAGEKLFF
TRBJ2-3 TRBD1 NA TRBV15 TGTGCCACCAGAATTATAGGGGGCAGGGGCACAGATACGCAGTATTTT CATRIIGGRGTDTQYF
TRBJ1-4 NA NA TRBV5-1 TGCGCCAGCAGCTTGGAGACAGGAGGTGAAGAAAAACTGTTTTTT CASSLETGGEEKLFF
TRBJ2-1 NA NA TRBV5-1 TGCGCCAGCAGCTTGGCCGGTGGGATTCCCTACAATGAGCAGTTCTTC CASSLAGGIPYNEQFF
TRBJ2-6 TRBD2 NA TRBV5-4 TGTGCCAGCAGCTTCGGACTAGATGGTGGGGCCAACGTCCTGACTTTC CASSFGLDGGANVLTF
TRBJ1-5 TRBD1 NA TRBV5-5 TGTGCCAGCAGCTTGGAGGGGGCTTATAGCAATCAGCCCCAGCATTTT CASSLEGAYSNQPQHF
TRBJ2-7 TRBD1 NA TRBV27 TGTGCCAGCAGTTCGCTCTCCGGGACAGGGAACGAGCAGTACTTC CASSSLSGTGNEQYF
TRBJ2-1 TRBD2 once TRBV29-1 TGCAGCGTTCACGGGAGGGCCTTCAATGAGCAGTTCTTC CSVHGRAFNEQFF
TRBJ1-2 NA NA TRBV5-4 TGTGCCAGCAGCTTGGACAGGATCAACTATGGCTACACCTTC CASSLDRINYGYTF
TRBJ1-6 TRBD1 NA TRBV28 TGTGCCAGCACCGGGACAGCCTCCTATAATTCACCCCTCCACTTT CASTGTASYNSPLHF